This T cell receptor beta chain was retrieved from a study of blood T cell repertoires in COVID-19. The wider study: Whether acute or convalescent, the COVID-19 samples came from the United States, Italy and Spain.

Germline V CDR1 and CDR2: SGHRS, YFSETQ. The CDR3 is made up of 15 amino acids. Trimming took off 5 bases at V and 2 bases at J, with 14 bases between the two ends. Data came from immunoSEQ multiplex PCR; TCRdb stores just in-frame clones and leaves some out. The data contain about 360,000 clones, 85% to 90% of them singletons. This clonotype was sampled from a human donor in a cohort sampled during active COVID-19. The sample comprised peripheral blood. V and J are TRBV5-1 and TRBJ2-1; D is unresolved. CDR3 sequence (DNA): TGCGCCAGCAGAGAGGCAGCGAGCGCCTACAATGAGCAGTTCTTC. Translation: CASREAASAYNEQFF. Full variable domain (outside the CDR3, taken from reference TRBV5-1 and TRBJ2-1): KAGVTQTPRYLIKTRGQQVTLSCSPISGHRSVSWYQQTPGQGLQFLFEYFSETQRNKGNFPGRFSGRQFSNSRSEMNVSTLELGDSALYLCASREAASAYNEQFFGPGTRLTVL.